The 10 T cell receptor beta chains below come from one sample, sequenced in a study of CD4 T cells in relation to SARS-CoV-2 and coronaviruses. Antigens of these TCRs are unknown. Measured with immunoSEQ multiplex PCR; TCRdb has only the in-frame clones, and not every one. The sample lists 25,000 to 35,000 clones, 60% to 80% seen once, with 10% to 15% in the top ten. Unexposed donor CD4+ T cells date from about 2011-2018, before the COVID-19 pandemic. Isolation of CD4+ T cells took place after less than twelve days in culture. The specimen sequenced was CD4+ T cells from PBMCs, cultured in vitro. The source is a human donor in good health.

CDR3 bases: TGTGCCAGCAGCCACCCAGGAGGGGGACAGGGTATCCCGCGAGCTTTCTTT. Translation gives CASSHPGGGQGIPRAFF. The V call is TRBV7-9, the J call TRBJ1-1; 9 bases align to TRBD1. V gave up 5 bases and J gave up 10 bases; unmatched junction bases: 20. The CDR3 extends over 17 amino acids. Per germline, CDR1 SEHNR and CDR2 FQNEAQ (reference sequence).

This chain joins TRBV7-3 and TRBJ1-3, with D maybe TRBD1 (5 bases). Germline assignment: CDR1 SGHTA and CDR2 FQGTGA. V shed 0 bases and J shed 0 bases, with 9 bases lying between them. The CDR3 totals 16 residues. As DNA, the CDR3 is TGTGCCAGCAGCTTAACCGGGGGGGTCTCTGGAAACACCATATATTTT. It specifies CASSLTGGVSGNTIYF.

The chain carries TRBV2 and TRBJ2-5; the D is unclear. The CDR3 has 11 amino acids. Trimming took off 2 bases at V and 7 bases at J, with 5 bases between the two ends. Germline V gene lookup returns CDR1 SNHLY and CDR2 FYNNEI. The CDR3 DNA reads TGTGCCAGCAGTGAATCGGGGACCCAGTACTTC. The encoded protein is CASSESGTQYF.

This clone was seen just once. The chain joins TRBV5-4 to TRBJ2-3, with TRBD2 matching over 10 bases. CDR3 length: 16 residues. Germline V CDR1 and CDR2: SGHNT, YYREEE (reference sequence). The V segment lost 4 bases and the J segment 2 bases; nucleotides outside the gene matches: 7. The CDR3 DNA reads TGTGCCAGCAGCACCAGAGCGGGGGGGACCACAGATACGCAGTATTTT. Protein sequence: CASSTRAGGTTDTQYF.

The chain has TRBV29-1 and TRBJ2-3; D is possibly TRBD1 or TRBD2 (5 bases each). The CDR3 totals 15 residues. Trimming took off 7 bases at V and 2 bases at J, with 19 bases between the two ends. Germline values: CDR1 SQVTM, CDR2 ANQGSEA. CDR3 sequence (DNA): TGCAGCGCCTCCCCCGGGACCTACACCACAGATACGCAGTATTTT. Encoded protein: CSASPGTYTTDTQYF.

The rearrangement uses TRBV3-1 (or the pseudogene TRBV3-2) and TRBJ2-1; D may correspond to TRBD1 or TRBD2 (5 bases each). CDR1 LGHDT and CDR2 YNNKEL come from the germline V gene (reference sequence). The CDR3 length is 18 residues. The V end was cut by 7 bases, the J end by 7 bases, with 29 bases between. The CDR3 nucleotides read TGTGCCAGCAAGTCCGGGGACCCCGATGGGGCTATCGAGAATGAGCAGTTCTTC. Amino acid sequence: CASKSGDPDGAIENEQFF.

V gene TRBV7-2 combines with J gene TRBJ1-5; D ambiguous. Germline loops: CDR1 SGHTA, CDR2 FQGNSA. Trimming took 1 base from V and 7 from J, leaving 5 bases between them. This CDR3 has 12 amino acids. The CDR3 here is CASSLEDQPQHF. DNA of the CDR3: TGTGCCAGCAGCTTAGAGGACCAGCCCCAGCATTTT. Supplemented by reference TRBV7-2 and TRBJ1-5, the full variable domain reads GAGVSQSPSNKVTEKGKDVELRCDPISGHTALYWYRQSLGQGLEFLIYFQGNSAPDKSGLPSDRFSAERTGGSVSTLTIQRTQQEDSAVYLCASSLEDQPQHFGDGTRLSIL.

The chain links TRBV5-1 to TRBJ2-7; D remains ambiguous. The germline V and J ends were trimmed by 4 bases and 2 bases, with 16 bases remaining between them. Looked up from germline, CDR1 is SGHRS and CDR2 is YFSETQ. This CDR3 is 15 amino acids long. The DNA of the CDR3 is TGCGCCAGCAGCCTGGGGATGGGCAGCGCCTACGAGCAGTACTTC. The encoded protein is CASSLGMGSAYEQYF.

This clone was detected a few times. This rearrangement joins TRBV12-5 to TRBJ1-5, with 11 bases aligning to TRBD1. J was trimmed by 2 bases and V by 0 bases; bases with no gene match: 6. Germline CDR1 is LGHNT and CDR2 is FRNRAP. The CDR3 consists of 18 residues. CDR3 residues: CASGLVGQGAVRNQPQHF. CDR3 bases: TGTGCTAGTGGTTTGGTAGGACAGGGGGCGGTTCGCAATCAGCCCCAGCATTTT. The whole variable domain, remainder taken from reference TRBV12-5 and TRBJ1-5, is DARVTQTPRHKVTEMGQEVTMRCQPILGHNTVFWYRQTMMQGLELLAYFRNRAPLDDSGMPKDRFSAEMPDATLATLKIQPSEPRDSAVYFCASGLVGQGAVRNQPQHFGDGTRLSIL.

This clone was observed a handful of times. In DNA, the CDR3 is TGTGCCAGCAGTGAAGAACAGGGGGCATACTATGGCTACACCTTC. It codes for CASSEEQGAYYGYTF. The V and J genes are TRBV2 and TRBJ1-2, with 9 bases aligning to TRBD1. This CDR3 comprises 15 residues. V trimming: 1 base; J trimming: 3 bases; junction bases outside the gene matches: 3. Germline V gene sequence: CDR1 SNHLY, CDR2 FYNNEI.